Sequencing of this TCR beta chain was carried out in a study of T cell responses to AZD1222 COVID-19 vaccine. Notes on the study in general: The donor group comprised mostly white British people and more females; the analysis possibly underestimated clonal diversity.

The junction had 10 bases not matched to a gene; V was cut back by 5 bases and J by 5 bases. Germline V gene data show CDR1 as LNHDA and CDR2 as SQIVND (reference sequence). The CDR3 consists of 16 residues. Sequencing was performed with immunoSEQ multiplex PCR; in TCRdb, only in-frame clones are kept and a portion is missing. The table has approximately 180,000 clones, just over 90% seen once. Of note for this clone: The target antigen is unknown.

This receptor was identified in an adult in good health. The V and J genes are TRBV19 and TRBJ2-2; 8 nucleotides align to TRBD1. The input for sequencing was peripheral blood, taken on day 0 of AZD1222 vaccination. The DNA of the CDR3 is TGTGCCAGTAGTTTTGGACAGGGAGTTGGAACCGGGGAGCTGTTTTTT. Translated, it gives CASSFGQGVGTGELFF.